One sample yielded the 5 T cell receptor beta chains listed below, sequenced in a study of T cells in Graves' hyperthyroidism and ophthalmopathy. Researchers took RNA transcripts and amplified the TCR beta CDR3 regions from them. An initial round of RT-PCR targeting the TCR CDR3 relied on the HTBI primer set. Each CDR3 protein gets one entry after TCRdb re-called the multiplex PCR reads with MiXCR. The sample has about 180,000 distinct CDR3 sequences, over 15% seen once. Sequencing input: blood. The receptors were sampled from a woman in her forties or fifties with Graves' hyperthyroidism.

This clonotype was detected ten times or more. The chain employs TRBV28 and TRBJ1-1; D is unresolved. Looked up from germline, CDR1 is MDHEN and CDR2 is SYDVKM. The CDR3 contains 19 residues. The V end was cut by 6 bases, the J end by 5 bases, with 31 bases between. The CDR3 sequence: CASSRIGIGSDLLVTEAFF. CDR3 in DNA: TGTGCCAGCAGCCGTATAGGTATTGGTAGCGACTTGTTAGTAACTGAAGCTTTCTTT.

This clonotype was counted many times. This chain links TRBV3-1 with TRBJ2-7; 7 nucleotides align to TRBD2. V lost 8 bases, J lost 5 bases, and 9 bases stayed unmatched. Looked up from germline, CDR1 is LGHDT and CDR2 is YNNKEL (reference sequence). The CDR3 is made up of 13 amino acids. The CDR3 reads CASSPGTNHEQYF. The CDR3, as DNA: TGTGCCAGCTCACCCGGGACTAATCACGAGCAGTACTTC.

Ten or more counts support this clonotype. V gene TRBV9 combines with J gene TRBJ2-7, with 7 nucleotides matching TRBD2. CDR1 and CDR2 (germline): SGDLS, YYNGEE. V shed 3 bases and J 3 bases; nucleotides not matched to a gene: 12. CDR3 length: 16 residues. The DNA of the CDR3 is TGTGCCAGCAGCGCCGGAAGCGGGACGGGAGACTACGAGCAGTACTTC. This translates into CASSAGSGTGDYEQYF.

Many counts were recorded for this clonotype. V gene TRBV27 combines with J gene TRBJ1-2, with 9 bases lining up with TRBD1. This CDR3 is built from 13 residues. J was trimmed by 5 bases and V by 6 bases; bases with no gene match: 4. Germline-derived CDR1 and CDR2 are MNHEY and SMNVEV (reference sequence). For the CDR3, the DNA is TGTGCCAGCAGCGTAGGGACAGGGTATGGCTACACCTTC. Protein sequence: CASSVGTGYGYTF.

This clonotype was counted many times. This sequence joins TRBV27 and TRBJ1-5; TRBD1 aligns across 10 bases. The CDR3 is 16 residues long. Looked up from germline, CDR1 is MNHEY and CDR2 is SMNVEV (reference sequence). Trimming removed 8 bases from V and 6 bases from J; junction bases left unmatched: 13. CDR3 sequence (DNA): TGTGCCAGCCGATCCTTGGGACAGGGGTTAGGTCAGCCCCAGCATTTT. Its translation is CASRSLGQGLGQPQHF.